This T cell receptor beta chain comes out of a study of blood T cell repertoires in COVID-19. In the original analysis: Using reference gene primer amplification, nucleated cell counts were estimated. The protocol was immunoSEQ multiplex PCR, while the TCRdb copy is restricted to in-frame clones and leaves out a portion. V and J calls and clone size are given by that table; D and trimming were obtained from the DNA. The table shows about 280,000 clones, with approximately 86% occurring only once. V lost 10 bases, J lost 5 bases, and 8 bases stayed unmatched. Germline lookup yields CDR1 ENHRY and CDR2 SYGVKD. This CDR3 is 14 amino acids long.

The receptor comes from a woman aged 25-40 years who had recovered from COVID-19. The sample comprised peripheral blood. The chain recombines TRBV10-3 with TRBJ1-6; 7 nucleotides agree with TRBD1. The CDR3 here is CATTAGQNNSPLHF. Here the CDR3 DNA reads TGTGCCACCACTGCGGGACAGAATAATTCACCCCTCCACTTT.